This T cell receptor (beta chain) emerged from a study of cytomegalovirus exposure and HLA in healthy donors. In the PCR, 60 Vbeta and 13 Jbeta primers were used. Using immunoSEQ multiplex PCR, the repertoire was profiled, and TCRdb retains in-frame clones only, with some absent. The sample lists 100,000 to 150,000 clones, about 82% seen once, with approximately 1% in the top ten. This TCR came from a boy aged 5 to 17 in good health and CMV-seronegative. The material sequenced was PBMCs.

Written as DNA, the CDR3 is TGTGCCAGCAGTGAAGGAGGACTAGCGGACGCCTACAATGAGCAGTTCTTC. Its protein product is CASSEGGLADAYNEQFF. The V call is TRBV2, the J call TRBJ2-1; TRBD2 agrees at 10 bases. Germline lookup yields CDR1 SNHLY and CDR2 FYNNEI. The CDR3 contains 17 residues. V lost 1 base and J lost 2; bases outside the gene matches: 5.